This is a list of T cell receptor beta chains from one sample in a study of blood T cell repertoires in COVID-19. Sequencing used immunoSEQ multiplex PCR; TCRdb keeps in-frame clones, though not all of them. The top ten clones hold 4% of a sample with some 130,000 clones, over 60% of them seen once. The specimen was peripheral blood. The receptors were sampled from a woman of 80 years or more with acute or convalescent COVID-19. Both conserved end residues are part of each CDR3. The D gene is left open where the match is weak.

v_call	d_call	j_call	cdr3_nt	cdr3_aa
TRBV7-9	.	TRBJ2-3	TGTGCCAGCAGCATTGGACAGACCACAGATACGCAGTATTTT	CASSIGQTTDTQYF
TRBV7-9	.	TRBJ2-6	TGTGCCAGCAGCACATCCTACCGGGCAGGGGCGTTTGCGGGGGCCAACGTCCTGACTTTC	CASSTSYRAGAFAGANVLTF
TRBV9	TRBD2	TRBJ2-2	TGTGCCAGCAGGAGCGGGGGCACCGGGGAGCTGTTTTTT	CASRSGGTGELFF
TRBV7-9	.	TRBJ2-3	TGTGCCAGCAGCGAGGACATTACTAGCACAGATACGCAGTATTTT	CASSEDITSTDTQYF
TRBV12-3/TRBV12-4	.	TRBJ1-2	TGTGCCAGCAGTACCGACAGGCGGCACACCTTC	CASSTDRRHTF
TRBV11-1	.	TRBJ1-2	TGTGCCAGCAGGTTGGGCCTTTATGGCTACACCTTC	CASRLGLYGYTF
TRBV5-1	.	TRBJ2-2	TGCGCCAGCAGCTTGAACGGAGCCGGGGAGCTGTTTTTT	CASSLNGAGELFF
TRBV12-3/TRBV12-4	.	TRBJ1-1	TGTTCTACCAGGGAGAACACTGAAGCTTTCTTT	CSTRENTEAFF
TRBV10-3	TRBD1	TRBJ1-4	TGTGCCATCAGTGAGTCGGTTCTCCCTGGACAGGGTAATGAAAAACTGTTTTTT	CAISESVLPGQGNEKLFF
TRBV2	TRBD2	TRBJ2-3	TGTGCCAGCAGAGCACTAGCGGGGACAGATACGCAGTATTTT	CASRALAGTDTQYF
TRBV6-5	.	TRBJ2-2	TGTGCCAGCACCGGGACCGGGGAGCTGTTTTTT	CASTGTGELFF
TRBV30	.	TRBJ2-5	TGTGCCTGGAGCGCCCGACTAGGGGCAGGGGAGACCCAGTACTTC	CAWSARLGAGETQYF
TRBV15	.	TRBJ2-7	TGTGCCACCAGCAGAGATCGCGGGCGCGAGCAGTACTTC	CATSRDRGREQYF
TRBV7-9	.	TRBJ1-3	TGTGCCAGCAGCCGACAGGCGCTGCCTGGAAACACCATATATTTT	CASSRQALPGNTIYF
TRBV13	TRBD1	TRBJ2-7	TGTGCCAGCAGCAGCAGGGGACAGGGGGGATCCTACGAGCAGTACTTC	CASSSRGQGGSYEQYF
TRBV7-2	.	TRBJ2-5	TGTGCCAGCAGCTTAGGTCGGGTTAGACAAGAGACCCAGTACTTC	CASSLGRVRQETQYF
TRBV12-3/TRBV12-4	.	TRBJ1-1	TGTGCCAGCAGTTTAGAATCTACTGAAGCTTTCTTT	CASSLESTEAFF